This T cell receptor (beta chain) was captured in a study of technical replicates of blood from a handful of donors. Assay used: immunoSEQ multiplex PCR; TCRdb lists only in-frame clones, some missing. The table has 60,000 to 80,000 clones, about 91% seen once; the top ten hold 0.38%. This CDR3 has 16 residues. The germline V gene encodes CDR1 SEHNR and CDR2 FQNEAQ (reference sequence). With 2 bases removed from V and 1 base from J, the gap between germline ends came to 12 bases. The TCR sequence derives from a human donor in good health. The sequenced sample was T cells isolated from PBMCs. The V call is TRBV7-9, the J call TRBJ1-5; the D is unclear. CDR3 in DNA: TGTGCCAGCAGCTTAAGCGGTGGTGGGAGCAATCAGCCCCAGCATTTT. Protein sequence: CASSLSGGGSNQPQHF. Full variable domain (outside the CDR3, taken from reference TRBV7-9 and TRBJ1-5): DTGVSQNPRHKITKRGQNVTFRCDPISEHNRLYWYRQTLGQGPEFLTYFQNEAQLEKSRLLSDRFSAERPKGSFSTLEIQRTEQGDSAMYLCASSLSGGGSNQPQHFGDGTRLSIL.